These 14 T cell receptor beta chains originate from one sample sequenced in a study of T cells in Graves' hyperthyroidism and ophthalmopathy. The CDR3 regions of TCR beta were amplified from RNA transcripts. The primer set for the first-round RT-PCR of the TCR CDR3 was HTBI. TCRdb used MiXCR to reprocess the multiplex PCR reads, holding one entry per CDR3 protein. The sample contains some 600,000 distinct CDR3 sequences, about 43% of which appear only once. Sequencing used peripheral blood or thyroid tissue (not recorded which). The receptors come from a young woman with Graves' hyperthyroidism.

As concerns this clonotype: A read error may account for a junction end that differs from germline. The rearrangement links TRBV7-2 to TRBJ1-2; D is uncertain. CDR1 and CDR2 from the germline V gene are SGHTA and FQGNSA. The CDR3 has 17 amino acids. CDR3 sequence: CASSPTTTTIFGDGYTF. The CDR3 coding sequence is TGCGCCAGCAGTCCTACGACTACAACAATCTTCGGGGATGGCTACACCTTC.

This chain connects TRBV14 to TRBJ2-2, with D possibly TRBD2 on 6 matching bases. V lost 1 base, J lost 6 bases, and 12 bases lay in between. Looked up from germline, CDR1 is SGHDN and CDR2 is FVKESK. The CDR3 length is 15 residues. CDR3 in amino acids: CASSQVEEGPGELFF. CDR3 in DNA: TGTGCCAGCAGCCAAGTGGAGGAGGGCCCCGGGGAGCTGTTTTTT.

This clonotype was counted ten times or more. The rearrangement joins TRBV13 to TRBJ1-5; D is unclear. The V gene lost 0 bases and the J gene lost 9 bases, with 6 bases spanning the gap. CDR3 length: 12 residues. CDR1 is PRHDT and CDR2 is FYEKMQ in the germline V gene (reference sequence). Here the CDR3 DNA reads TGTGCCAGCAGCTTAGGCCCTTCGCCCCAGCATTTT. Its translation: CASSLGPSPQHF.

At least ten counts were recorded for this clonotype. The chain carries TRBV14 and TRBJ1-6; possibly TRBD1 for D (5 bases). CDR1 SGHDN and CDR2 FVKESK come from the germline V gene. This CDR3 is 14 amino acids long. Trimming stripped 2 bases from V and 10 bases from J, with 12 bases between. Here the CDR3 DNA reads TGTGCCAGCAGCCAAATAGGGGCAGGATCACCCCTCCACTTT. This encodes CASSQIGAGSPLHF. The variable domain in full, completed from reference TRBV14 and TRBJ1-6, reads EAGVTQFPSHSVIEKGQTVTLRCDPISGHDNLYWYRRVMGKEIKFLLHFVKESKQDESGMPNNRFLAERTGGTYSTLKVQPAELEDSGVYFCASSQIGAGSPLHFGNGTRLTVT.

The J gene is TRBJ1-2, the V gene TRBV6-4; weak D call: TRBD1 (6 bases). CDR1 and CDR2 (germline): MRHNA, SNTAGT. This CDR3 is 14 amino acids long. V shed 2 bases and J shed 6 bases, with 13 bases lying between them. The CDR3 sequence: CASSDPGAIHGYTF. CDR3 coding DNA: TGTGCCAGCAGTGACCCGGGGGCAATTCATGGCTACACCTTC.

This clonotype appeared a few times. The chain links TRBV12-3 or TRBV12-4 to TRBJ1-2, with D possibly TRBD1 on 6 matching bases. Trimming stripped 4 bases from V and 7 bases from J, with 10 bases between. The CDR3 loop spans 12 amino acids. In nucleotides, the CDR3 is TGTGCCAGCAGTTGGGGGGCCGGTGGCTACACCTTC. It yields the protein CASSWGAGGYTF.

The chain carries TRBV6-1 and TRBJ2-5; TRBD1 agrees at 11 bases. The CDR3 runs 17 residues. CDR1 and CDR2 (germline): MNHNS, SASEGT. The trim removed 6 bases at V and 5 bases at J, leaving 14 bases unmatched. The CDR3 here is CASRPRGTGGRRETQYF. The DNA for the CDR3 is TGTGCCAGCAGACCTCGCGGGACAGGGGGGAGACGGGAGACCCAGTACTTC.

The sample holds one count of this clonotype. Being one base from a much bigger clone, this may be a read error. CDR3 DNA: TGTGCCACCAGTGAATCAGGGGGCGCGACTGAAGCTCTCTTT. Amino acids: CATSESGGATEALF. The gene calls are TRBV24-1 and TRBJ1-1, with 8 positions matching TRBD1. The length of the CDR3 is 14 residues. Germline lookup yields CDR1 KGHDR and CDR2 SFDVKD.

This clonotype showed up many times. V is TRBV12-3 or TRBV12-4 and J is TRBJ1-1, with D possibly being TRBD1 (5 bases). This CDR3 is 14 amino acids long. V shed 6 bases and J shed 0 bases, with 11 bases lying between them. The CDR3 region has the DNA TGTGCCAGCAGCGATGAGGGGCTGAACACTGAAGCTTTCTTT. It is translated as CASSDEGLNTEAFF.

This clonotype was observed a few times. This rearrangement joins TRBV29-1 to TRBJ2-5; 8 bases are a match to TRBD2. The germline gives CDR1 SQVTM, CDR2 ANQGSEA. The CDR3 length is 14 residues. The trim removed 7 bases at V and 5 bases at J, leaving 12 bases unmatched. The CDR3 spells CSATPGLEGETQYF. CDR3 coding DNA: TGCAGCGCAACACCGGGACTAGAGGGGGAGACCCAGTACTTC. Full variable domain (rest looked up from reference TRBV29-1 and TRBJ2-5): SAVISQKPSRDICQRGTSLTIQCQVDSQVTMMFWYRQQPGQSLTLIATANQGSEATYESGFVIDKFPISRPNLTFSTLTVSNMSPEDSSIYLCSATPGLEGETQYFGPGTRLLVL.

The gene calls are TRBV7-2 and TRBJ1-4; the D is unclear. The CDR3 is 13 amino acids. The germline gives CDR1 SGHTA, CDR2 FQGNSA. V was trimmed by 5 bases and J by 6 bases, leaving 10 bases between them. This CDR3 reads CASSPGPDEKLFF. CDR3 DNA: TGTGCCAGCAGCCCCGGCCCGGATGAAAAACTGTTTTTT.

V and J are TRBV7-9 and TRBJ1-2; D is unresolved. CDR1 SEHNR and CDR2 FQNEAQ come from the germline V gene (reference sequence). The V gene lost 2 bases and the J gene lost 5 bases, with 15 bases spanning the gap. This CDR3 is 15 amino acids long. CDR3 amino acids: CASSLLSTPRYGYTF. In nucleotides, the CDR3 is TGTGCCAGCAGCTTACTGTCTACACCGCGTTATGGCTACACCTTC.

V usage is TRBV7-3 and J usage is TRBJ2-5; D is perhaps TRBD2 (6 bases). The CDR3 runs to 16 residues. Germline V gene sequence: CDR1 SGHTA, CDR2 FQGTGA. V gave up 3 bases and J gave up 4 bases, with 18 bases separating them. This chain's CDR3 is CASSLAITGVGETQYF. The CDR3 region has the DNA TGTGCCAGCAGCTTGGCCATAACGGGAGTGGGAGAGACCCAGTACTTC.

V is TRBV19 and J is TRBJ1-1; possibly TRBD1 for D (5 bases). The CDR3 has 15 residues. Trimming took off 3 bases at V and 6 bases at J, with 17 bases between the two ends. Germline V gene lookup returns CDR1 LNHDA and CDR2 SQIVND (reference sequence). Here the CDR3 DNA reads TGTGCCAGTAGTATCGGCGAAGGGGTGGGCTCTGAAGCTTTCTTT. This gives the protein CASSIGEGVGSEAFF.